The entry below gives a single T cell receptor (beta chain) sequence along with its context. The data are from a study of T-cell memory formation after mild COVID-19. In the study overall: TCR clusters mostly belonged to single donors.

TCRdb independently ran MiXCR on the 5' RACE reads; one entry per CDR3 protein. The table lists roughly 600,000 distinct CDR3 sequences, 18% of them singletons, with more than 10% in the top ten. The CDR3 loop spans 15 amino acids. Looked up from germline, CDR1 is KGHSH and CDR2 is LQKENI. The V gene end was trimmed by 5 bases and the J gene end by 8 bases; junction bases not matched to a gene: 9. The receptor's source is an adult woman who had mild COVID-19 (a few samples of this study predate the infection). Cell type and time point are not known. The V call is TRBV18, the J call TRBJ2-1; 10 nucleotides agree with TRBD1. Material: PBMCs or a T cell subset sorted from them (not recorded which). CDR3 in amino acids: CASSSDRGLGDEQFF. CDR3 bases: TGTGCCAGCTCATCTGACAGGGGGCTGGGGGATGAGCAGTTCTTC.